This TCR beta chain was profiled in a study of Ad26.COV2.S vaccination and SARS-CoV-2 variants (dated by TCRdb to 2020 to 2023). Regarding the study in general: Donors in the vaccine arm were drawn from COV1001, a phase I-IIa trial of Ad26.COV2.S in healthy adults that was multicentre, randomized, double-blind and placebo-controlled. Trial participants were randomized into five groups of five: low-dose or high-dose Ad26.COV2.S given once or twice, or placebo on both occasions. The TCR-sequenced set comprised around 32 samples: around 20 Ad26.COV2.S vaccine recipients, 5 placebo recipients and 8 SARS-CoV-2 convalescent individuals. Sequencing of the TCRbeta repertoire served to evaluate the specificity and breadth of SARS-CoV-2-reactive T cell receptors following Ad26.COV2.S vaccination. Investigators remained blinded to trial group allocation during experiments and outcome assessment. Ad26.COV2.S was administered intramuscularly at 5 x 10^10 or 1 x 10^11 viral particles, either as a single shot or as two shots given 56 days apart.

As to this clone: Its target antigen remains unknown. No base-level quality is on record; no much larger clone is a single base apart.

In the paper's terms, the treatment or condition label means: 19 received Ad26.COV2.S at low or high dose, single or two shots; several received placebo; per-sample allocation not given. Repertoires of vaccine and placebo recipients were sequenced from samples collected on day 63 after the first injection. Between 29 July and 7 August 2020, Cohort 1b enrolled some 25 adults aged 18-55 years at one site in Boston, USA. Ad26.COV2.S was a replication-incompetent adenovirus type 26 vector expressing a prefusion-stabilized SARS-CoV-2 spike protein from the original Wuhan strain. Overall results and qualifications from the work: Vaccine and placebo recipients had similar non-spike TCR breadth, a finding consistent with the vaccine containing only spike. The study was not powered to compare responses between vaccine doses or regimens. Compared with placebo recipients, Ad26.COV2.S recipients showed higher spike-specific TCR breadth (P = 0.0014). The authors noted that total T cell responses may have been underestimated by the TCR breadth and depth analyses. Substantial breadth of spike-specific CD8+ and CD4+ T cell responses was reported after vaccination.

Unmatched junction bases come to 5, with V trimmed by 3 bases and J by 9 bases. Inclusive of the bounding cysteine and phenylalanine, the CDR3 is 15 residues long. Only the CDR3 part of the read is kept: 45 bases, read in frame from the first base. CDR1 MGHRA and CDR2 YSYEKL are derived from the germline V gene. The immunoSEQ Assay was used to sequence TCRbeta CDR3 regions. After extraction, genomic DNA underwent amplification by bias-controlled multiplex PCR, followed by high-throughput sequencing. On the authors' methods: To quantify the absolute abundance of every unique TCRbeta CDR3 region, sequences were collapsed and filtered. T cell fraction was estimated by normalizing TCRbeta template counts to usable DNA, which was measured by amplifying reference genes present in all nucleated cells. Repertoire TCRs were annotated as SARS-CoV-2-specific when V gene, CDR3 amino acid sequence and J gene were exactly matched to a known reactive TCR set. The reference SARS-CoV-2 TCR set came from MIRA and was filtered for enrichment in COVID-19-positive ImmuneCODE repertoires, removing public or cross-reactive TCRs. Based on the MIRA antigens, annotated TCRs were further analysed at the level of specific ORF or position within ORF. Depth was the summed frequency of annotated unique rearrangements, while breadth was defined as annotated unique rearrangements over total unique productive rearrangements. Two-sided Wilcoxon rank-sum tests were applied when comparing TCR breadth between groups. TCRdb holds this immuneACCESS table with in-frame rearrangements only. Some clones are missing; in checked studies, unresolved V genes explain under half, and the rest has no known cause. V and J calls and clone size follow that table, whereas D and trimming were derived from the DNA. The sample contains approximately 350,000 clones, around nine tenths of them found a single time. The top ten constitute roughly 3.2% of the sample.

The sequenced sample was peripheral blood, obtained in a trial of Ad26.COV2.S vaccine versus placebo. This TCR came from a person aged 18-60 years who received the Ad26.COV2.S COVID-19 vaccine or a placebo. Recombination linked TRBV4-1 to TRBJ1-6; 10 junctional bases match TRBD1. The nucleotide sequence is TGCGCCAGCAGCCATTGGACAGGGGGAGGTTCACCCCTCCACTTT. Its protein reads: CASSHWTGGGSPLHF.